The 19 T cell receptor beta chains below were found in one sample sequenced in a study of cytomegalovirus exposure and HLA in healthy donors. The assay was immunoSEQ multiplex PCR, and TCRdb's table has in-frame clones only and misses some. The sample yields under 400,000 clones, about nine tenths seen once. The source material was PBMCs. The receptor set was obtained from a woman between 18 and 30 years old in good health and CMV-seronegative.

The CDR3 DNA sequence: TGTGCCAGCAGTCCCCGGGCCAGCGGGGGGCCACGGAATGAGCAGTTCTTC. This translates into CASSPRASGGPRNEQFF. The V call is TRBV27, the J call TRBJ2-1, with 9 bases aligning to TRBD2. The CDR3 sequence is 17 residues long. The germline gives CDR1 MNHEY, CDR2 SMNVEV (reference sequence). V gave up 5 bases and J gave up 7 bases; unmatched junction bases: 15.

This sequence joins TRBV4-2 and TRBJ1-2; D gene unclear. V lost 1 base and J 6 bases, leaving 15 bases between the germline ends. From germline, CDR1 is LGHNA and CDR2 YNFKEQ. The CDR3 spans 15 residues. CDR3 nucleotide sequence: TGTGCCAGCAGCCAAGGACGCGGGTCGGATCATGGCTACACCTTC. It codes for CASSQGRGSDHGYTF.

The chain recombines TRBV28 with TRBJ1-4, with D uncertain. The germline V gene encodes CDR1 MDHEN and CDR2 SYDVKM. The CDR3 runs 14 residues. With 2 bases removed from V and 2 bases from J, the gap between germline ends came to 6 bases. This chain's CDR3 is CASSLSRTNEKLFF. CDR3 sequence (DNA): TGTGCCAGCAGTTTAAGTCGGACTAATGAAAAACTGTTTTTT.

V and J are TRBV30 and TRBJ2-2; 9 nucleotides align to TRBD2. With 1 base clipped from V and 7 bases from J, the junction kept 4 bases outside the gene matches. Germline V gives CDR1 GTSNPN, CDR2 SVGIG (reference sequence). This CDR3 contains 14 residues. CDR3 in DNA: TGTGCCTGGAGTGGGACTAGCGTGCTCGGGGAGCTGTTTTTT. Encoded protein: CAWSGTSVLGELFF.

V and J are TRBV6-5 and TRBJ2-7; unclear D gene. Trimming removed 8 bases from V and 3 bases from J, with 8 bases in between. The CDR3 spans 11 residues. Looked up from germline, CDR1 is MNHEY and CDR2 is SVGAGI. The CDR3 sequence: CASSTGYEQYF. CDR3 DNA: TGTGCCAGCTCCACGGGCTACGAGCAGTACTTC.

V is TRBV5-4 and J is TRBJ2-6; possibly TRBD2 for D (5 bases). The germline V gene has CDR1 SGHNT and CDR2 YYREEE (reference sequence). Between the trimmed V and J ends, which lost 4 bases and 0 bases, there was a span of 17 bases. The CDR3 contains 18 residues. CDR3: CASSPRGWTLSGANVLTF. The CDR3 nucleotides are TGTGCCAGCAGCCCCCGGGGTTGGACCCTCTCTGGGGCCAACGTCCTGACTTTC.

The CDR3 here is CASKFGGTAGNTIYF. DNA for the CDR3: TGTGCCAGCAAGTTTGGGGGGACAGCTGGAAACACCATATATTTT. The chain recombines TRBV28 with TRBJ1-3; TRBD1 matches at 7 bases. The trim removed 7 bases at V and 2 bases at J, leaving 8 bases unmatched. The CDR3 has 15 residues. Germline CDR1 is MDHEN and CDR2 is SYDVKM.

J is TRBJ2-1 and V is TRBV4-2; 11 nucleotides match TRBD1. V lost 4 bases to trimming and J lost 1 base; unmatched junction nucleotides: 3. Germline V gene data show CDR1 as LGHNA and CDR2 as YNFKEQ. CDR3 length equals 16 residues. The DNA for the CDR3 is TGTGCCAGCAGCCGGGACAGGGGGAGGTCCTACAATGAGCAGTTCTTC. This translates into CASSRDRGRSYNEQFF.

The chain has TRBV18 and TRBJ2-7, with a possible D match to TRBD2 (5 bases). V gave up 1 base and J gave up 0 bases, with 16 bases separating them. The CDR3 has 17 residues. Per germline, CDR1 KGHSH and CDR2 LQKENI. CDR3 protein: CASSPQGSSLSSYEQYF. CDR3 in DNA: TGTGCCAGCTCACCACAAGGGAGTTCGCTATCCTCCTACGAGCAGTACTTC.

The table lists this clone with a few counts. V usage is TRBV7-9 and J usage is TRBJ2-7; a weak D match, TRBD2 (5 bases). The CDR3 covers 13 residues. V lost 1 base to trimming and J lost 3 bases, with 7 bases between them. CDR1 and CDR2 (germline): SEHNR, FQNEAQ (reference sequence). CDR3 amino acids: CASSLGLNYEQYF. The CDR3 DNA reads TGTGCCAGCAGCTTAGGACTAAACTACGAGCAGTACTTC.

In its sample, this clone was seen once. This chain links TRBV5-1 with TRBJ1-3, with no clear D. Between the trimmed V and J ends, which lost 0 bases and 0 bases, there was a span of 10 bases. Looked up from germline, CDR1 is SGHRS and CDR2 is YFSETQ. The CDR3 runs to 16 residues. The CDR3 nucleotides are TGCGCCAGCAGCTTGGACACTACGAGCTCTGGAAACACCATATATTTT. It yields the protein CASSLDTTSSGNTIYF.

This chain joins TRBV27 and TRBJ2-3, with 9 bases that match TRBD2. The CDR3 runs to 15 residues. Trimming at V came to 6 bases and at J to 2 bases, leaving 6 bases not matched to a gene. Per the germline V gene, CDR1 is MNHEY and CDR2 is SMNVEV (reference sequence). The CDR3 bases are TGTGCCAGCAGAAGGCTAGCGGGGCTCACAGATACGCAGTATTTT. Translated: CASRRLAGLTDTQYF.

The CDR3, as DNA: TGTGCCAGCAGCTCCCCAGGGGCGCGGGACTATGGCTACACCTTC. Translating it yields CASSSPGARDYGYTF. This sequence joins TRBV7-8 and TRBJ1-2, with a weak D call TRBD1 (6 bases). The germline gives CDR1 SGHVS, CDR2 FQNEAQ. Trimming cost V 4 bases and J 3 bases, with 15 bases left between them. This CDR3 region has 15 residues.

The chain joins TRBV7-2 to TRBJ1-2; 9 bases line up with TRBD1. The V gene end was trimmed by 3 bases and the J gene end by 4 bases; junction bases not matched to a gene: 9. Germline V gene sequence: CDR1 SGHTA, CDR2 FQGNSA. The CDR3 spans 16 residues. The CDR3 region has the DNA TGTGCCAGCAGCTTCCAAGGGACAGGGCAAGTCTATGGCTACACCTTC. Residues: CASSFQGTGQVYGYTF.

The chain uses TRBV2 and TRBJ2-7; 12 positions match TRBD2. Germline assignment: CDR1 SNHLY and CDR2 FYNNEI. The CDR3 consists of 16 residues. The ends lost 6 bases at V and 5 bases at J; junction bases unmatched: 11. Here the CDR3 reads CASSRLAGDRVHEQYF. CDR3 nucleotide sequence: TGTGCCAGCAGCAGACTAGCGGGGGATCGGGTCCACGAGCAGTACTTC. The complete variable domain, with remaining parts taken from reference TRBV2 and TRBJ2-7, reads EPEVTQTPSHQVTQMGQEVILRCVPISNHLYFYWYRQILGQKVEFLVSFYNNEISEKSEIFDDQFSVERPDGSNFTLKIRSTKLEDSAMYFCASSRLAGDRVHEQYFGPGTRLTVT.

The chain has TRBV15 and TRBJ1-2, with a tentative D call TRBD1 (6 bases). The CDR3 covers 16 residues. The V gene lost 0 bases and the J gene lost 6 bases, with 17 bases spanning the gap. Germline V gene lookup returns CDR1 LNHNV and CDR2 YYDKDF (reference sequence). The CDR3 sequence is CATSRDYGQDSHGYTF. The CDR3 DNA reads as TGTGCCACCAGCAGAGATTACGGGCAGGACAGCCATGGCTACACCTTC.

The chain employs TRBV28 and TRBJ1-4; 7 bases fit TRBD1. The length of the CDR3 is 16 residues. After removal of 0 bases from V and 3 bases from J, the junction contained 4 bases not matched to a gene. Germline assignment: CDR1 MDHEN and CDR2 SYDVKM. CDR3 sequence: CASSLWITGANEKLFF. The CDR3 nucleotides read TGTGCCAGCAGTTTATGGATAACAGGGGCTAATGAAAAACTGTTTTTT.

The chain carries TRBV5-1 and TRBJ1-2, with 8 nucleotides matching TRBD1. Germline V gene sequence: CDR1 SGHRS, CDR2 YFSETQ. Trimming at V came to 0 bases and at J to 5 bases, leaving 9 bases not matched to a gene. The CDR3 consists of 16 residues. Here the CDR3 DNA reads TGCGCCAGCAGCTTGGGGCTTGGACAGGGCAGATATGGCTACACCTTC. Encoded protein: CASSLGLGQGRYGYTF.

Only one count was recorded for this clone. The chain links TRBV19 to TRBJ2-7; D may be TRBD1 (6 bases). V was clipped by 6 bases and J by 3 bases, with 12 bases between them. Germline CDR1 is LNHDA and CDR2 is SQIVND (reference sequence). This CDR3 comprises 13 residues. CDR3 bases: TGTGCCAGTAGCACTACAGGGCTCTACGAGCAGTACTTC. Residues: CASSTTGLYEQYF.